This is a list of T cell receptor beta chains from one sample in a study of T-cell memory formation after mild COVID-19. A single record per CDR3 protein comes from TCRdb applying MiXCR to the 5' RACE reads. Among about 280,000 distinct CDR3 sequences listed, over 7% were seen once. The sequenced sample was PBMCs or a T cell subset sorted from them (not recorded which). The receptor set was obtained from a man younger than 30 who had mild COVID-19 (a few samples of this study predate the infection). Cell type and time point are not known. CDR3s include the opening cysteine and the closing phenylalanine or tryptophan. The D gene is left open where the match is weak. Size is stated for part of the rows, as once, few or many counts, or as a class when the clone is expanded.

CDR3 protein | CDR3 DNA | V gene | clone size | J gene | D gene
CASSLLLLSYEQYF | TGTGCCAGCAGCTTACTCCTACTCTCCTACGAGCAGTACTTC | TRBV7-2 | few | TRBJ2-7 | .
CASSPPVQDTDTQYF | TGTGCCAGCTCACCACCAGTACAGGACACAGATACGCAGTATTTT | TRBV18 | . | TRBJ2-3 | .
CASSFLGHPWGEAFF | TGTGCCAGCAGTTTTCTCGGACACCCATGGGGTGAAGCTTTCTTT | TRBV12-3/TRBV12-4 | few | TRBJ1-1 | .
CASSPSEGQETQYF | TGTGCCAGCAGCCCCTCTGAGGGCCAAGAGACCCAGTACTTC | TRBV3-1 | many | TRBJ2-5 | .
CASSLNQGNTEAFF | TGTGCCAGCAGTTTAAACCAGGGGAACACTGAAGCTTTCTTT | TRBV12-3/TRBV12-4 | . | TRBJ1-1 | .
CSVGVTSYEQYF | TGCAGCGTTGGCGTGACCTCCTACGAGCAGTACTTC | TRBV29-1 | few | TRBJ2-7 | .
CASSLWAGDEQYF | TGCGCCAGCAGCTTGTGGGCAGGGGACGAGCAGTACTTC | TRBV5-1 | . | TRBJ2-7 | .
CASSQDRLNTEAFF | TGCGCCAGCAGCCAGGACAGGTTGAACACTGAAGCTTTCTTT | TRBV4-3 | many | TRBJ1-1 | TRBD1
CASSHLLGTSPHEQYF | TGTGCCAGCAGCCACCTATTGGGGACTTCCCCCCACGAGCAGTACTTC | TRBV14 | few | TRBJ2-7 | .
CASSSPDNALYTQYF | TGTGCCAGCAGTTCCCCGGACAACGCTTTGTATACGCAGTATTTT | TRBV12-3/TRBV12-4 | . | TRBJ2-3 | .
CASNPRRHYNEQFF | TGTGCCAGCAATCCGCGGAGACACTACAATGAGCAGTTCTTC | TRBV2 | . | TRBJ2-1 | .
CASSSSYLGWAQYF | TGTGCCAGCAGTTCCTCTTACCTAGGATGGGCGCAGTATTTT | TRBV28 | many | TRBJ2-3 | .
CASSDAPAREGYTF | TGTGCCAGCTCAGACGCCCCCGCCCGGGAAGGCTACACCTTC | TRBV18 | . | TRBJ1-2 | .
CATVNRGGYGYTF | TGTGCCACCGTCAACAGGGGAGGCTATGGCTACACCTTC | TRBV24-1 | . | TRBJ1-2 | TRBD1
CASSWGSSGANVLTF | TGTGCCAGCAGTTGGGGTAGCTCTGGGGCCAACGTCCTGACTTTC | TRBV12-3/TRBV12-4 | many | TRBJ2-6 | .
CASSQDPGQGADEQFF | TGCGCCAGCAGCCAAGATCCGGGACAGGGGGCAGATGAGCAGTTCTTC | TRBV4-3 | . | TRBJ2-1 | TRBD1
CSVMRLDEQYF | TGCAGCGTTATGAGGCTTGACGAGCAGTACTTC | TRBV29-1 | many | TRBJ2-7 | .
CSVLRGGNEQFF | TGCAGTGTCCTCCGGGGAGGCAATGAGCAGTTCTTC | TRBV20-1 | . | TRBJ2-1 | .
CASSLAVSTDTQYF | TGTGCCAGCAGCTTAGCGGTCAGCACAGATACGCAGTATTTT | TRBV7-8 | few | TRBJ2-3 | .
CASSPDRGGRDEQYF | TGTGCCAGCAGCCCCGACAGGGGCGGCAGGGACGAGCAGTACTTC | TRBV13 | few | TRBJ2-7 | TRBD1
CSARGPSYEQYF | TGCAGTGCCAGGGGGCCCTCCTACGAGCAGTACTTC | TRBV20-1 | . | TRBJ2-7 | TRBD1
CSANLQGHGYTF | TGCAGTGCTAACCTACAGGGCCATGGCTACACCTTC | TRBV20-1 | few | TRBJ1-2 | .
CASSLGAGAYNEQFF | TGTGCCAGCAGCTTAGGGGCGGGGGCCTACAATGAGCAGTTCTTC | TRBV7-6 | few | TRBJ2-1 | TRBD2
CSASDYNEQFF | TGCAGTGCTAGCGATTACAATGAGCAGTTCTTC | TRBV20-1 | few | TRBJ2-1 | .
CASSPTEKQPQHF | TGTGCCAGCTCACCCACCGAGAAACAGCCCCAGCATTTT | TRBV18 | few | TRBJ1-5 | .
CASSPTIAGGYEQYF | TGTGCCAGCAGCCCTACAATAGCGGGGGGCTACGAGCAGTACTTC | TRBV12-3/TRBV12-4 | many | TRBJ2-7 | TRBD2
CASSLGRIDTQYF | TGTGCCAGCAGCTTGGGACGTATAGATACGCAGTATTTT | TRBV11-3 | few | TRBJ2-3 | .
CASSLMTGNQPQHF | TGTGCCAGCAGTTTAATGACAGGCAATCAGCCCCAGCATTTT | TRBV12-3/TRBV12-4 | many | TRBJ1-5 | .
CAGSGGGETQYF | TGTGCCGGCTCAGGGGGGGGAGAGACCCAGTACTTC | TRBV11-2 | few | TRBJ2-5 | .
CASSYSGTGDDTQYF | TGTGCCAGCAGCTATTCCGGGACAGGGGACGATACGCAGTATTTT | TRBV7-2 | few | TRBJ2-3 | TRBD1
CASSLPGEYGYTF | TGCGCCAGCAGCTTGCCGGGGGAGTATGGCTACACCTTC | TRBV5-1 | few | TRBJ1-2 | .
CASGWAGSTFGETQYF | TGTGCCAGCGGCTGGGCAGGGTCGACTTTTGGGGAGACCCAGTACTTC | TRBV7-2 | . | TRBJ2-5 | .
CASSFSGRLLSTDTQYF | TGTGCCAGCAGTTTCTCCGGCAGGCTCCTTAGCACAGATACGCAGTATTTT | TRBV27 | few | TRBJ2-3 | .
CASSYGGSGQPQHF | TGTGCCAGCAGTTACGGGGGTTCGGGTCAGCCCCAGCATTTT | TRBV6-2/TRBV6-3 | . | TRBJ1-5 | .
CAISEGQAVEKLFF | TGTGCCATCAGTGAGGGACAGGCGGTTGAAAAACTGTTTTTT | TRBV10-3 | . | TRBJ1-4 | TRBD1
CASSLAADITDTQYF | TGCGCCAGCAGCTTGGCCGCAGATATCACAGATACGCAGTATTTT | TRBV5-1 | . | TRBJ2-3 | .
CASSQRGGQINQPQHF | TGTGCCAGTAGTCAAAGGGGTGGACAGATCAATCAGCCCCAGCATTTT | TRBV19 | many | TRBJ1-5 | .
CASSLFMGSEQFF | TGCGCCAGCAGCCTGTTTATGGGTTCTGAGCAGTTCTTC | TRBV5-1 | . | TRBJ2-1 | .
CASSYRGQGADEQFF | TGTGCCAGCAGTTACCGGGGACAGGGGGCGGATGAGCAGTTCTTC | TRBV6-2/TRBV6-3 | many | TRBJ2-1 | TRBD1
CSAKAVGTKNIQYF | TGCAGTGCTAAAGCGGTTGGAACCAAAAACATTCAGTACTTC | TRBV20-1 | few | TRBJ2-4 | .
CASSFRVGTQYF | TGTGCCAGCAGTTTCCGTGTGGGTACGCAGTATTTT | TRBV28 | many | TRBJ2-3 | .
CASSLRTASYEQYF | TGTGCCAGCAGTCTCCGGACGGCCAGCTACGAGCAGTACTTC | TRBV12-3/TRBV12-4 | few | TRBJ2-7 | .
CASSQGKDLKNIQYF | TGCGCCAGCAGCCAAGGGAAGGACCTGAAAAACATTCAGTACTTC | TRBV4-1 | many | TRBJ2-4 | .
CATSRDRAGHENTIYF | TGTGCCACCAGCAGAGATCGGGCGGGGCATGAAAACACCATATATTTT | TRBV15 | once | TRBJ1-3 | .
CASSLVPEQFF | TGTGCCAGCAGTTTAGTCCCTGAGCAGTTCTTC | TRBV12-3/TRBV12-4 | . | TRBJ2-1 | .
CASRPDPGRQNYGYTF | TGCGCCAGCAGACCGGACCCCGGCAGACAAAACTATGGCTACACCTTC | TRBV5-1 | . | TRBJ1-2 | .
CSVATSGLRGGETQYF | TGCAGCGTGGCTACTAGCGGACTCCGGGGAGGGGAGACCCAGTACTTC | TRBV29-1 | . | TRBJ2-5 | TRBD2
CASRTGTVYNEQFF | TGTGCCAGCAGGACCGGGACGGTCTACAATGAGCAGTTCTTC | TRBV12-3/TRBV12-4 | few | TRBJ2-1 | .
CAWSSSEGPQYF | TGTGCCTGGAGTTCATCGGAAGGACCGCAGTATTTT | TRBV30 | few | TRBJ2-3 | .
CASKVGGTGELFF | TGTGCCAGCAAGGTTGGGGGGACCGGGGAGCTGTTTTTT | TRBV6-2/TRBV6-3 | . | TRBJ2-2 | .
CASSQAAGETDTQYF | TGCGCCAGCAGCCAAGCTGCGGGGGAGACAGATACGCAGTATTTT | TRBV4-3 | many | TRBJ2-3 | TRBD2
CASSLEGVRTEAFF | TGTGCCAGCAGCCTTGAGGGGGTACGTACTGAAGCTTTCTTT | TRBV12-3/TRBV12-4 | . | TRBJ1-1 | .
CASTIGDRGIEQFF | TGTGCCAGCACTATTGGGGACAGGGGGATTGAGCAGTTCTTC | TRBV12-3/TRBV12-4 | . | TRBJ2-1 | TRBD1
CASSQEEGLGGGGGYTQYF | TGCGCCAGCAGCCAAGAAGAGGGGCTTGGAGGAGGGGGTGGCTATACGCAGTATTTT | TRBV4-3 | few | TRBJ2-3 | .
CSVFDGTSSYEQYF | TGCAGCGTTTTCGACGGGACAAGCTCCTACGAGCAGTACTTC | TRBV29-1 | many | TRBJ2-7 | .
CASSHDKNTEAFF | TGTGCCAGCTCTCACGACAAGAACACTGAAGCTTTCTTT | TRBV18 | many | TRBJ1-1 | .
CASSLVGYTNTEAFF | TGCGCCAGCAGCTTGGTCGGGTACACGAACACTGAAGCTTTCTTT | TRBV5-1 | . | TRBJ1-1 | .
CASSLAGQGLTEAFF | TGTGCCAGCAGCTTAGCGGGACAGGGGCTCACTGAAGCTTTCTTT | TRBV7-2 | many | TRBJ1-1 | TRBD1